The sequence of this T cell receptor (beta chain) was determined in a study of blood T cell repertoires in COVID-19 (dated by TCRdb to 2018 to 2020). General notes on the study: Collaborator samples came from the United States, Italy and Spain and covered acute and convalescent phases of COVID-19. The material from the prospective study consisted of cDNA or gDNA derived from T cells, B-cell-depleted T cells, or PBMCs. The dataset comprised deeply sampled blood TCRbeta repertoires from subjects exposed to, actively infected with, or recovered from COVID-19. The repertoires were released in a freely available public database intended as a resource for research on the immune response to SARS-CoV-2. The samples were drawn from the first 160 participants of the ongoing ImmuneRACE study and from 1,254 subjects provided by 6 global collaborators. Sample metadata almost always included a de-identified subject ID, COVID-19 status, age in years and sex. Where available, HLA class I and class II types were obtained from metadata supplied by the sample provider rather than from assay-based typing. Summary of the overall study and its limitations: Clinical and demographic metadata were provided uncurated, with the amount varying by source and participant.

Only one count was recorded for this clone. There is no known antigen for this receptor. No base quality information exists; no much larger clone differs at one position. TCRbeta CDR3 regions were amplified from genomic DNA by means of the immunoSEQ Assay, a bias-controlled multiplex PCR. As for the original processing: The number of nucleated cells in each sample was estimated from the amplification of reference gene primers within the assay. To quantify the absolute abundance of each unique TCRbeta CDR3 rearrangement, sequence reads were collapsed and filtered. Productive Simpson clonality was computed per sample as the square root of Simpson's diversity index over productive rearrangements. The source is immuneACCESS, and TCRdb retained only in-frame sequences with V and J called. Part of the clones is not carried over; for the studies checked, unresolved V genes explain less than half of this, and the remainder is unexplained. The V and J calls and the clone size are those of that table, but D and trimming were determined from the DNA. The sample profile shows some 50,000 clones; approximately 90% of them were found once. Together, the top ten hold approximately 6.2% of the sample.

From its cysteine to its phenylalanine, the CDR3 spans 15 amino acids. The read is trimmed to its CDR3 DNA, 45 bases read in frame from base 1. Sequences MNHEY (CDR1) and SVGEGT (CDR2) are obtained from the germline V gene. For this chain, trimming is 2 bases at the V end and 6 bases at the J end, and the number of junction bases without a gene match is 4. Each collaborating institution followed its own protocols to collect whole blood in K2EDTA tubes. For TCRbeta analysis, collaborator samples were shipped as frozen whole blood, as isolated PBMCs, or as DNA extracted from either sample type. The sequence joins TRBV6-2 or TRBV6-3 to TRBJ2-3, with 11 junctional bases fitting TRBD2. The sample consisted of peripheral blood. The origin of this receptor is a man aged 40-50 years with acute or convalescent COVID-19. Here the CDR3 is given as CASSYEGLAADTQYF. The DNA sequence is as follows: TGTGCCAGCAGTTACGAGGGACTAGCGGCGGATACGCAGTATTTT.